The following is a T cell receptor (beta chain) sequence with its context. The antigen remains unidentified. TCRdb keeps only in-frame clones here, not all; method: immunoSEQ multiplex PCR. The sample includes some 580,000 clones, about 96% of them seen just once. The data belong to a study of shared clonotypes between healthy human individuals. Study-level information: The donors, a couple of women and three men, were aged 18 to 49. Per donor, CD8 memory used one plate, CD8 naive used two, CD4 memory used three and CD4 naive used three.

CDR1 is SEHNR, CDR2 FQNEAQ, per germline (reference sequence). The CDR3 extends over 15 amino acids. V trimming: 5 bases; J trimming: 4 bases; junction bases outside the gene matches: 8. Findings of the study overall: The study found lower generation probabilities in non-shared clonotypes than in those shared by all four donors.

Sequencing was done on a sample of naive CD4+ T cells sorted from blood. Subset here: CD45RA+ positively selected. The chain is built from TRBV7-9 and TRBJ2-7, with 10 bases fitting TRBD2. This TCR derives from a woman aged 25-40 years in good health. CDR3 sequence reads: CASSTRAGGSYEQYF. CDR3 DNA: TGTGCCAGCAGCACTCGAGCGGGAGGGTCTTACGAGCAGTACTTC.